The T cell receptor (beta chain) under discussion was sequenced for a study of CD8 T cells in Susac syndrome. The CDR3 loop spans 15 amino acids. Germline values: CDR1 SGHDT, CDR2 YYEEEE. V gave up 2 bases and J gave up 1 base; unmatched junction bases: 6. TCR beta from blood CD8+ and CD4+ T cells was sequenced. CD8+ and CD4+ T cells were negatively isolated; TEMRA cells were FACS-enriched. RNA amounts of 0.5 to 1 ug underwent reverse transcription with random hexamers. MiXCR, applied by TCRdb to the immunoSEQ multiplex PCR reads, yields one record per CDR3 protein. The sample yields about 250,000 distinct CDR3 sequences, roughly 93% seen once.

The sequenced sample was CD4+ T cells from PBMCs. The clonotype comes from a human donor with multiple sclerosis. V gene TRBV5-6 combines with J gene TRBJ2-7; 7 positions agree with TRBD1. CDR3 sequence: CASSLGNRGSYEQYF. In nucleotides, the CDR3 is TGTGCCAGCAGCTTAGGGAACAGGGGATCCTACGAGCAGTACTTC.